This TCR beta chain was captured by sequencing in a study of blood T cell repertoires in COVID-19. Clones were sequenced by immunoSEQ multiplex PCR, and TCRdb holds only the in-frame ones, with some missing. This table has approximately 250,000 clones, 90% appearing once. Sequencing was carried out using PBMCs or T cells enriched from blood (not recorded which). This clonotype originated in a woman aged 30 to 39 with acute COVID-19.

The CDR3 is CASSSSENTGELFF. CDR3 DNA: TGCGCCAGCAGCTCTAGCGAGAACACCGGGGAGCTGTTTTTT. The chain uses TRBV5-1 and TRBJ2-2, with D possibly TRBD2 on 6 matching bases. V was shortened by 3 bases and J by 1 base, with 7 bases between the two germline ends. The germline V gene has CDR1 SGHRS and CDR2 YFSETQ. The CDR3 totals 14 residues. The full variable domain, with the rest looked up from reference TRBV5-1 and TRBJ2-2, is KAGVTQTPRYLIKTRGQQVTLSCSPISGHRSVSWYQQTPGQGLQFLFEYFSETQRNKGNFPGRFSGRQFSNSRSEMNVSTLELGDSALYLCASSSSENTGELFFGEGSRLTVL.